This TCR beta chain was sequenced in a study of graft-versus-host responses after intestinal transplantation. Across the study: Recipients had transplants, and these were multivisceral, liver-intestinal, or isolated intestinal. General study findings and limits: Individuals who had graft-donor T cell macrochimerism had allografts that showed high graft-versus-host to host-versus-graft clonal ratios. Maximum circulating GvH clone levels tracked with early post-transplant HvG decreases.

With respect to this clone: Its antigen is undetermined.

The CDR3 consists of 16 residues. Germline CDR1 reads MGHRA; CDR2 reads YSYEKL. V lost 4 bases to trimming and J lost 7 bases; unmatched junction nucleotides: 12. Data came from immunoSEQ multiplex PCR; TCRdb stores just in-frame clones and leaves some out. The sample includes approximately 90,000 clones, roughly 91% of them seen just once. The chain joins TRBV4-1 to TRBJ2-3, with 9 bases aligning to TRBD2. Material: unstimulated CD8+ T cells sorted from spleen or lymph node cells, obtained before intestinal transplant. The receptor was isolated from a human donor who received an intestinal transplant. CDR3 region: CASSLLSAGGQYTQYF. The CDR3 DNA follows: TGCGCCAGCAGCCTCCTGTCGGCGGGGGGGCAGTATACGCAGTATTTT.